The clone carrying this T cell receptor (beta chain) was seen ten or more times. One junction end disagrees with the germline gene, perhaps due to a read error. This entry is derived from a study of T cells in Graves' hyperthyroidism and ophthalmopathy. About the research overall: Peripheral blood was acquired at first diagnosis, ahead of any therapy whatsoever.

The CDR3 regions of TCR beta were amplified from RNA transcripts. The study used the HTBI primer set for a first-round RT-PCR of the TCR CDR3. Each CDR3 protein is one row after TCRdb ran MiXCR on the multiplex PCR reads. The sample carries approximately 410,000 distinct CDR3 sequences, approximately 13% recorded once. This CDR3 comprises 13 residues. Germline V CDR1 and CDR2: SNHLY, FYNNEI. Specimen: blood. V and J are TRBV2 and TRBJ2-7; D is possibly TRBD2 (7 bases). The TCR sequence derives from a woman in her late teens or twenties with Graves' hyperthyroidism. The CDR3 is CASSEGGAREQYF. CDR3 in DNA: TGTGCCAGCAGCGAAGGGGGGGCCCGAGAGCAGTACTTC. The full variable domain, with the rest looked up from reference TRBV2 and TRBJ2-7, is EPEVTQTPSHQVTQMGQEVILRCVPISNHLYFYWYRQILGQKVEFLVSFYNNEISEKSEIFDDQFSVERPDGSNFTLKIRSTKLEDSAMYFCASSEGGAREQYFGPGTRLTVT.